This record covers a single TCR beta chain. This clone came up a few times. This receptor's antigen is unknown. No much larger clone is present one base from it, and per-base qualities are unavailable. The data derive from a study of cytomegalovirus exposure and HLA in healthy donors (dated by TCRdb to 2016 to 2017). As for the study more broadly: An earlier analysis of roughly 570 of the donors reported roughly 300 Gb of sequence data and 117 million unique TCR beta sequences obtained from about 179 million T cells. About 300 gigabases of sequencing data and 80 million or so unique TCR sequences were included in an early release covering around 600 HLA-typed donors. Among the roughly 400 genotyped donors, around 81% belonged to the genetic ancestry cluster associated with self-reported Caucasian donors. The study aimed to test whether signatures of past pathogen exposure could be identified by cataloging public T cell receptors. The study used immunosequencing to profile the T cell repertoires of around 600 subjects and linked those repertoires to cytomegalovirus serostatus. Besides the first cohort of roughly 660 subjects, a separate validation cohort made up of over 95 different subjects was used. The study combined high-throughput TCR immunosequencing, statistical association of individual TCRs with disease status, and machine learning to predict cytomegalovirus infection status. In a later analysis, previously published TCR beta repertoires from 550 to 750 donors were re-analyzed and high-resolution HLA genotyping was added so that TCR occurrence patterns could be studied. The later analysis used no new phenotypic data to find candidate immune exposures, relying instead on TCR beta sequences and their occurrence across donors. In an earlier analysis of around 540 of the donors, high-throughput TCR beta sequencing was used to judge whether each TCR beta V gene segment behaved as functional or pseudogenic. Donor age, sex, ethnicity and CMV serostatus were compiled alongside the repertoire data. Genome-wide SNP genotypes for about 65% of the roughly 670 donors were used in a later genetic analysis, which treated that subset as a discovery cohort. Every repertoire in the discovery cohort had been generated on one and the same sequencing platform. HLA typing covered class I and class II loci at four-digit resolution. Typing coverage differed by locus: A, B, C, DRB1 and DQB1 were typed in about 629-640 donors, DQA1 in about 510, DPA1 in approximately 610, and DPB1 in 450 to 490. Roughly 5 DR-DQ haplotypes were handled as single units for association and clustering, since linkage in the cohort was strong. On average, roughly 250,000 unique TCR beta nucleotide sequences were sequenced per donor among some 420 genotyped donors of the cohort, with about 19% of those sequences being non-productive. General findings and caveats noted by the study authors: Because counts were too low, roughly 16 rarely observed V segments, including chromosome 9 orphons, were left out of the earlier analysis of a few hundred of the donors. The presence/absence analyses assumed that sequencing depth was roughly uniform across donors, and that assumption may not be true. For the cohort, immune exposure information was limited to CMV serostatus. HLA typing was unavailable for some donors at each locus, so association tests used only the typed subset. Specific HLA alleles were associated with over 15,000 TCR beta sequences at a false discovery rate of 0.05 in a later analysis. A few of the identified cytomegalovirus-associated TCR beta chains were confirmed in vitro to be specific for cytomegalovirus antigens. When HLA alleles, especially DR and DQ, strongly co-occurred, attributing TCR associations to individual alleles was difficult. Compared with the 666-donor mean, donors in an Asian-associated ancestry cluster had fewer N-insertions in productive TCRs, according to a later genetic analysis. A further reported finding was that TCR beta sequences accurately predicted the HLA-A and HLA-B alleles for most subjects in the first cohort. In a later analysis, HLA-associated TCR beta chains were found to be more clonally expanded and to have lower generation probabilities than equally common non-associated chains. A later analysis found that most CMV-associated TCR beta chains appeared HLA-restricted, with HLA associations seemingly driven largely by CMV exposure. Some IMGT-functional V segments, including TRBV6-2 and TRBV6-3, could not be told apart with the 87-base-pair reads, so those segments were excluded. A later analysis reported that several top co-occurrence clusters appeared linked to parvovirus B19, influenza, CMV and Epstein-Barr virus. A cluster of highly shared sequence variants was judged likely to be a technical artifact of the sequencing pipeline. According to a later analysis, TCR association rates differed among HLA loci, with DRB1 alleles showing the most associated TCRs and HLA-C alleles showing the fewest. A later genetic analysis associated a missense DCLRE1C variant with V-gene and J-gene trimming of TCR beta chains, and an independent cohort replicated the association. It was suggested by the authors that the approach could potentially be generalized to other disease states and immunological phenotypes. Correlated functional status among segregating V segments might reflect linkage disequilibrium, but an unknown experimental factor could not be ruled out. In an earlier analysis of 500 to 650 of the donors, most TCR beta V segments appeared in productive rearrangements about 87% or about 30% of the time, broadly matching IMGT annotations. The study listed approximately 150 TCR beta chains as associated with cytomegalovirus. The classifier was reported to diagnose cytomegalovirus status with high specificity and sensitivity in both the original cohort and the validation cohort. Across donors, most TCR sequences were observed very rarely, whereas some public TCRs were present in many individuals. Only TCR beta chains were sequenced in this cohort, and the absence of alpha or paired-chain data limited detectable features.

The receptor library was made with the immunoSEQ multiplex PCR assay. The multiplex PCR relied on a mix of 60 forward primers for TCR Vbeta segments and 13 reverse primers for TCR Jbeta segments. The CDR3 region of rearranged TCR beta genes was amplified from genomic DNA with a multiplex PCR assay. Amplified TCR beta libraries were sequenced as 87-base-pair reads on the Illumina HiSeq System. Concerning the study's data processing: A later analysis tallied around 80 million unique TCR beta chains across the 640 or so repertoires, and some 10 million of those chains were shared by two or more donors. Raw reads were error-corrected and collapsed into unique sequences with a nearest-neighbor algorithm that merged closely related sequences to remove PCR and sequencing errors. V, D and J gene segments were assigned by aligning CDR3 sequences to IMGT reference sequences. For a sequence to be retained, a match of at least six nucleotides was required to both a V gene segment and a J gene segment. A rearrangement was called productive if the CDR3 had no stop codons and remained in frame with V and J, and every other rearrangement was called non-productive. CDR3 was defined according to IMGT convention as the region running from the second conserved V-encoded cysteine to the conserved J-encoded phenylalanine. Sequences without an unambiguous match to a single V gene segment were excluded from the earlier analysis of approximately 600 of the donors. In an earlier analysis of 587 of the donors, V segments were called functional above 56.7% productive rearrangements and were called segregating when the between-donor standard deviation exceeded 5%. A statistical classification framework was developed to diagnose cytomegalovirus status using the catalog of TCR beta chain sequences. V and J gene assignment, in a later analysis, came from comparing TCR nucleotide sequences with IMGT/GENE-DB human TR gene sequences. In a later analysis, CDR3 sequences and most-parsimonious VDJ recombination scenarios were assigned using the TCRdist pipeline. In a later analysis, each TCR beta chain was defined by its CDR3 amino acid sequence together with its V-gene family, and reads lacking a unique V-gene family were excluded. To address suspected cross-contamination and a sequencing artifact, a later analysis removed approximately 600 highly shared, low-generation-probability nucleotide sequences. For each public chain, a later analysis derived a clonal expansion index from normalized ranks of inferred template counts within each repertoire. A later analysis computed generation probabilities with a VDJ recombination model fitted to out-of-frame rearrangements, and checked the results against IGoR. Hypergeometric tests were used in a later analysis to score TCR-TCR, TCR-HLA and TCR-CMV co-occurrence, with a repertoire-size bias correction applied to the TCR pairs. To estimate false discovery rates, a later analysis permuted the HLA or CMV assignments 20 times. In a later analysis, co-occurring TCRs were grouped with DBSCAN, and TCRdist sequence similarity was added when clustering was performed within HLA-allele-positive subsets. Repertoires with fewer than 30,000 or more than 120,000 public chains, plus five repertoires with anomalous nucleotide sharing, were excluded from co-occurrence clustering. The immuneACCESS repertoire file appears here via TCRdb, limited to in-frame rearrangements. These files lack a portion of the clones; in checked studies, under half of the deficit traces to unresolved V genes, and the cause of the others is not known. That table supplies the V and J calls and clone size; D and trimming were determined from the DNA. The sample table shows around 99,000 clones, and about 60% are seen once. The ten largest make up roughly 6.8% of the sample.

The CDR3 numbers 10 residues from cysteine through phenylalanine. Only the CDR3 part of the read is kept: 30 bases, read in frame from the first base. Per the germline V gene (reference sequence), DFQATT is the CDR1 and SNEGSKA is the CDR2. The cohort consisted of 650 to 700 healthy bone marrow donors. At the time of sampling, every cohort member was nominally healthy, though immune exposures that went unrecorded were likely present. The donor tested CMV seronegative and was one of the 352 seronegative cohort members. Each donor provided a peripheral blood sample, and peripheral blood mononuclear cells were used for TCR beta sequencing. The Qiagen DNeasy Blood Extraction Kit was used to extract genomic DNA from the blood cell samples.

Recombination joined TRBV20-1 with TRBJ2-3, with TRBD1 perhaps the D gene, on 5 matching bases. The sequenced material came from PBMCs. The receptor was isolated from a woman younger than 45 in good health and CMV-seronegative. The base sequence is TGCAGCCAGGGTGAGGATACGCAGTATTTT. Its protein is CSQGEDTQYF.